One and the same sample provided the 32 T cell receptor beta chains below, sequenced in a study of T cells after yellow fever vaccination. TCRdb processed the 5' RACE reads anew with MiXCR; each CDR3 protein has one entry. The sample has 600,000 to 750,000 distinct CDR3 sequences, around 12% seen once. The sequencing used PBMCs, collected on the day of the yellow fever booster vaccination. These receptors all come from a young man who received the YFV17D yellow fever vaccine.

This chain joins TRBV15 and TRBJ2-3; TRBD1 matches 8 bases. Looked up from germline, CDR1 is LNHNV and CDR2 is YYDKDF (reference sequence). J gave up 4 bases and V 1 base, and 7 bases lay outside the gene matches. The CDR3 runs to 16 residues. The CDR3 sequence is CATSRGRGQGSDTQYF. The DNA of the CDR3 is TGTGCCACCAGCAGAGGGAGAGGACAGGGTTCAGATACGCAGTATTTT.

Many counts were recorded for this clonotype. The rearrangement uses TRBV12-3 or TRBV12-4 and TRBJ2-7; unclear D gene. Trimming pared 3 bases from V and 6 bases from J, leaving 18 bases between. CDR3 length: 15 amino acids. CDR3 sequence reads: CASSFRHTSIPEQYF. CDR3 DNA: TGTGCCAGCAGTTTCCGCCACACGTCGATCCCCGAGCAGTACTTC.

The chain is built from TRBV27 and TRBJ1-2; D is undetermined. CDR1 and CDR2 (germline): MNHEY, SMNVEV (reference sequence). Trimming took off 2 bases at V and 7 bases at J, with 17 bases between the two ends. The CDR3 consists of 15 residues. CDR3 nucleotide sequence: TGTGCCAGCAGTTTAGGGATCGCGGGAGCTAGTGGCTACACCTTC. Translation gives CASSLGIAGASGYTF.

This clonotype was found a few times. The V and J genes are TRBV7-2 and TRBJ2-3; D is unclear. V gave up 2 bases and J gave up 2 bases, with 17 bases separating them. This CDR3 contains 17 residues. CDR1 is SGHTA, CDR2 FQGNSA, per germline. The CDR3 is CASSLLPRRIFTDTQYF. The CDR3 DNA follows: TGTGCCAGCAGCTTACTCCCCAGGCGGATTTTCACAGATACGCAGTATTTT.

Only a few counts were recorded for this clonotype. In DNA form, the CDR3 reads TGCAGTGCCATGGGGGGGTATAATGAAAAACTGTTTTTT. As protein: CSAMGGYNEKLFF. The chain carries TRBV20-1 and TRBJ1-4, with D possibly matching TRBD1 (5 bases). This CDR3 comprises 13 residues. Germline CDR1 and CDR2: DFQATT and SNEGSKA (reference sequence). With 6 bases removed from V and 4 bases from J, the gap between germline ends came to 12 bases.

This clonotype has just a few counts. This rearrangement joins TRBV9 to TRBJ2-5, with D hard to call. Between the trimmed V and J ends, which lost 3 bases and 2 bases, there was a span of 11 bases. CDR3 length: 14 residues. Germline CDR1 reads SGDLS; CDR2 reads YYNGEE. The CDR3 is CASSGQFPQETQYF. The CDR3 DNA sequence: TGTGCCAGCAGCGGGCAATTCCCGCAAGAGACCCAGTACTTC.

The V call is TRBV11-2, the J call TRBJ2-1, with 11 bases matching TRBD2. Trimming removed 6 bases from V and 16 bases from J; junction bases left unmatched: 11. The CDR3 runs to 13 residues. Germline-derived CDR1 and CDR2 are SGHAT and FQNNGV. For the CDR3, the DNA is TGTGCCAGCAGTCCGTTAGCGGGAGGGCCGCAATTCTTC. Translated, it gives CASSPLAGGPQFF.

This sequence joins TRBV19 and TRBJ2-1; D is ambiguous. CDR3 size: 13 residues. The V gene lost 3 bases and the J gene lost 4 bases, with 7 bases spanning the gap. Per the germline V gene, CDR1 is LNHDA and CDR2 is SQIVND (reference sequence). CDR3 coding DNA: TGTGCCAGTAGTATTGTGGGTTACAATGAGCAGTTCTTC. This codes for CASSIVGYNEQFF.

This clonotype has just a few counts. This chain joins TRBV12-3 or TRBV12-4 and TRBJ2-4; D perhaps matches TRBD1 (6 bases). The V and J ends lost 3 bases and 2 bases respectively, with 11 bases between them. The CDR3 is 15 residues long. The CDR3 loop is CASSFLQGTKNIQYF. The DNA of the CDR3 is TGTGCCAGCAGTTTCTTACAGGGAACCAAAAACATTCAGTACTTC.

The table lists this clonotype with a few counts. Compared with germline, one end of the junction differs, possibly owing to a read error. The V and J genes are TRBV24-1 and TRBJ2-3, with D possibly TRBD2 on 5 matching bases. The CDR3 sequence is 16 residues long. Germline loops: CDR1 KGHDR, CDR2 SFDVKD. CDR3: CATSDWESANTDKQYF. The CDR3 DNA sequence: TGTGCCACCAGTGATTGGGAGTCTGCCAACACAGATAAGCAGTATTTT.

This clonotype was recorded a few times. The rearrangement links TRBV12-3 or TRBV12-4 to TRBJ2-7, with TRBD2 matching over 7 bases. There are 13 residues in the CDR3. With 8 bases clipped from V and 5 bases from J, the junction kept 9 bases outside the gene matches. This chain's CDR3 is CASGLAGDHEQYF. CDR3 coding DNA: TGTGCCAGCGGTCTGGCGGGAGATCACGAGCAGTACTTC.

This clonotype was seen a handful of times. The genes are TRBV28 and TRBJ2-7; D perhaps matches TRBD2 (6 bases). V gave up 5 bases and J gave up 3 bases, with 11 bases separating them. CDR1 and CDR2 from the germline V gene are MDHEN and SYDVKM. The CDR3 is 13 amino acids. The DNA for the CDR3 is TGTGCCAGCAGTACGGGAGTCCTCTACGAGCAGTACTTC. Protein product: CASSTGVLYEQYF.

V and J are TRBV7-2 and TRBJ2-3; D is undetermined. Per the germline V gene, CDR1 is SGHTA and CDR2 is FQGNSA. The V and J ends lost 3 bases and 4 bases respectively, with 11 bases between them. The CDR3 spans 14 residues. CDR3 sequence (DNA): TGTGCCAGCAGCTTTCGACGGGCCGCAGATACGCAGTATTTT. This gives the protein CASSFRRAADTQYF.

V gene TRBV4-3 combines with J gene TRBJ2-1; 7 nucleotides align to TRBD1. The ends lost 5 bases at V and 5 bases at J; junction bases unmatched: 6. The CDR3 is 14 residues long. In germline, CDR1 is LGHNA, CDR2 YSLEER. CDR3 nucleotides: TGCGCCAGCAGCACAATAACAGGGGACAATGAGCAGTTCTTC. Residues: CASSTITGDNEQFF.

This clonotype was seen a few times. This chain connects TRBV12-3 or TRBV12-4 to TRBJ2-7; TRBD1 might be the D (5 bases). The CDR3 runs 11 residues. V was pared by 6 bases and J by 13 bases, with 16 bases between. The chain's CDR3 is CASSPGTGTYF. CDR3 DNA sequence: TGTGCCAGCAGCCCTGGAACAGGAACCTACTTC.

The sample holds many counts of this clonotype. The chain uses TRBV19 and TRBJ2-7, with no clear D. V was shortened by 11 bases and J by 4 bases, with 24 bases between the two germline ends. The CDR3 sequence is 15 residues long. Per the germline V gene, CDR1 is LNHDA and CDR2 is SQIVND (reference sequence). The CDR3 loop reads CAGVPRNSAIYEQYF. For the CDR3, the DNA is TGTGCCGGAGTACCACGGAACTCCGCCATATACGAGCAGTACTTC.

This clonotype was counted only a few times. The chain recombines TRBV6-2 or TRBV6-3 with TRBJ1-5; maybe TRBD1 (5 bases). CDR3 length: 15 residues. CDR1 MNHEY and CDR2 SVGEGT come from the germline V gene. V dropped 6 bases and J dropped 4 bases, with 16 bases sitting between them. The DNA for the CDR3 is TGTGCCAGCAGGACTTATGGGGGTCGAAATCAGCCCCAGCATTTT. Translated, it gives CASRTYGGRNQPQHF.

This clonotype was counted between two and nine times. The V call is TRBV7-9, the J call TRBJ2-1; D gene unclear. Germline V gene data show CDR1 as SEHNR and CDR2 as FQNEAQ (reference sequence). Deletions cut 3 bases from V and 12 bases from J, with 12 bases between. The CDR3 has 12 residues. Here the CDR3 reads CASSFQDPRQFF. The CDR3 region has the DNA TGTGCCAGCAGCTTCCAGGACCCTCGGCAGTTCTTC.

This chain links TRBV5-1 with TRBJ2-7; tentative D call: TRBD1 (5 bases). CDR3 length: 14 amino acids. The germline gives CDR1 SGHRS, CDR2 YFSETQ. Trimming shortened V by 1 base and J by 4 bases, and 12 bases separated the two germline ends. The CDR3 loop reads CASSLSREAYEQYF. DNA for the CDR3: TGCGCCAGCAGCTTGTCCAGGGAAGCGTACGAGCAGTACTTC.

This rearrangement joins TRBV27 to TRBJ2-7; no clear D gene. The germline V gene encodes CDR1 MNHEY and CDR2 SMNVEV (reference sequence). V gave up 2 bases and J gave up 0 bases, with 17 bases separating them. The CDR3 loop spans 17 amino acids. CDR3: CASSLVPLADSSYEQYF. CDR3 DNA sequence: TGTGCCAGCAGTTTAGTCCCCTTGGCGGATAGCTCCTACGAGCAGTACTTC.

This clonotype was observed a few times. The genes are TRBV5-1 and TRBJ2-7; 7 bases are a match to TRBD1. CDR1 is SGHRS and CDR2 is YFSETQ in the germline V gene. The CDR3 contains 14 residues. J was trimmed by 5 bases and V by 4 bases; bases with no gene match: 9. The CDR3 is CASSIDRERHEQYF. The CDR3, as DNA: TGCGCCAGCAGCATAGACAGGGAGAGACACGAGCAGTACTTC. The full variable domain, completed using reference TRBV5-1 and TRBJ2-7, is KAGVTQTPRYLIKTRGQQVTLSCSPISGHRSVSWYQQTPGQGLQFLFEYFSETQRNKGNFPGRFSGRQFSNSRSEMNVSTLELGDSALYLCASSIDRERHEQYFGPGTRLTVT.

The rearrangement links TRBV20-1 to TRBJ2-4; 7 bases are a match to TRBD2. CDR1 and CDR2 (germline): DFQATT, SNEGSKA (reference sequence). The V segment lost 3 bases and the J segment 5 bases; nucleotides outside the gene matches: 10. This CDR3 region has 15 residues. CDR3 nucleotide sequence: TGCAGTGCTAGCGGGGGAGGGATACTCGAAAACATTCAGTACTTC. It codes for CSASGGGILENIQYF.

The chain uses TRBV6-6 and TRBJ2-2, with TRBD1 as a possible D gene (6 bases). V shed 7 bases and J shed 7 bases, with 13 bases lying between them. This CDR3 spans 13 amino acids. Germline assignment: CDR1 MNHNY and CDR2 SVGAGI (reference sequence). CDR3 bases: TGTGCCAGCATCCTCCAGGGGCTCGGGGAGCTGTTTTTT. Amino acids: CASILQGLGELFF.

As to this clonotype: The junction departs from germline at one end; a sequencing error may be responsible. V and J are TRBV2 and TRBJ2-1, with 7 bases lining up with TRBD2. This CDR3 has 14 amino acids. CDR1 and CDR2 from the germline V gene are SNHLY and FYNNEI. CDR3 protein: CASSERWVMPGGSF. CDR3 coding DNA: TGTGCCAGCAGTGAACGTTGGGTTATGCCGGGAGGCTCCTTC. The entire variable domain, with the rest obtained from reference TRBV2 and TRBJ2-1, is as follows: EPEVTQTPSHQVTQMGQEVILRCVPISNHLYFYWYRQILGQKVEFLVSFYNNEISEKSEIFDDQFSVERPDGSNFTLKIRSTKLEDSAMYFCASSERWVMPGGSFGPGTRLTVL.

J is TRBJ1-2 and V is TRBV7-2, with a tentative D call TRBD1 (5 bases). V shed 5 bases and J shed 8 bases, with 15 bases lying between them. The CDR3 contains 13 residues. CDR1 is SGHTA and CDR2 is FQGNSA in the germline V gene. In DNA, the CDR3 is TGTGCCAGCAGCCCCAGGGTCAGCCCAGGCTACACCTTC. Translated, it gives CASSPRVSPGYTF.

This clonotype was seen only a few times. V usage is TRBV6-2 or TRBV6-3 and J usage is TRBJ1-5, with a weak D call TRBD1 (5 bases). Germline V CDR1 and CDR2: MNHEY, SVGEGT. V shed 5 bases and J shed 1 base, with 15 bases lying between them. The CDR3 has 16 amino acids. The CDR3 here is CASSAGPGRSNQPQHF. The DNA for the CDR3 is TGTGCCAGCAGTGCTGGCCCGGGACGGAGCAATCAGCCCCAGCATTTT.

CDR3 residues: CASSLVQREGTQYF. Written as DNA, the CDR3 is TGTGCCAGCAGTTTAGTACAGCGGGAAGGGACCCAGTACTTC. The chain employs TRBV28 and TRBJ2-5; 7 bases agree with TRBD2. The J segment lost 7 bases and the V segment lost 2 bases, leaving 7 bases of the junction unmatched. The germline gives CDR1 MDHEN, CDR2 SYDVKM. CDR3 length equals 14 residues.

V usage is TRBV7-2 and J usage is TRBJ1-4; D is perhaps TRBD1 (6 bases). CDR3 length: 16 amino acids. V was cut by 7 bases and J by 6 bases, with 21 bases left in between. Per germline, CDR1 SGHTA and CDR2 FQGNSA. CDR3 bases: TGTGCCAGCACCCCGAGTTGGGGCAGGGGCCATGAAAAACTGTTTTTT. Translating it yields CASTPSWGRGHEKLFF.

This clonotype came up many times. The rearrangement joins TRBV12-3 or TRBV12-4 to TRBJ2-2; D remains ambiguous. This CDR3 has 12 residues. V shed 2 bases and J shed 6 bases, with 4 bases lying between them. The CDR3 region has the DNA TGTGCCAGCAGTTTAACAGCCGGGGAGCTGTTTTTT. Its protein product is CASSLTAGELFF.

This clonotype was counted between two and nine times. The chain combines TRBV4-2 with TRBJ2-7; D is unresolved. The germline CDR1 and CDR2 sequences are LGHNA and YNFKEQ. Trimming shortened V by 1 base and J by 4 bases, and 8 bases separated the two germline ends. CDR3 length: 13 residues. The CDR3 loop reads CASSQGAVYEQYF. In DNA, the CDR3 is TGTGCCAGCAGCCAAGGCGCGGTATACGAGCAGTACTTC.

The rearrangement links TRBV7-8 to TRBJ2-1; 10 nucleotides match TRBD1. Germline V gene sequence: CDR1 SGHVS, CDR2 FQNEAQ. CDR3 length equals 17 residues. The trim removed 1 base at V and 1 base at J, leaving 4 bases unmatched. The CDR3 here is CASSLVGTGASYNEQFF. CDR3 DNA sequence: TGTGCCAGCAGCTTAGTGGGGACAGGGGCGTCCTACAATGAGCAGTTCTTC.

As DNA, the CDR3 is TGTGCCAGCAGCAACCCGTCCGGCGGGGAGCTGTTTTTT. Translated: CASSNPSGGELFF. The chain combines TRBV7-9 with TRBJ2-2; D is ambiguous. There are 13 residues in the CDR3. Trimming removed 5 bases at V and 7 bases at J, with 11 bases between. Germline V gene sequence: CDR1 SEHNR, CDR2 FQNEAQ (reference sequence). The full variable domain, with the rest looked up from reference TRBV7-9 and TRBJ2-2, is DTGVSQNPRHKITKRGQNVTFRCDPISEHNRLYWYRQTLGQGPEFLTYFQNEAQLEKSRLLSDRFSAERPKGSFSTLEIQRTEQGDSAMYLCASSNPSGGELFFGEGSRLTVL.